These T cell receptor beta chains were read from a single sample in a study of blood T cell repertoires in COVID-19. Clones were sequenced by immunoSEQ multiplex PCR, and TCRdb holds only the in-frame ones, with some missing. The table lists roughly 64,000 clones, around three quarters of them singletons. The sample comprised peripheral blood. The receptors come from a human donor in a cohort sampled during active COVID-19. The CDR3 runs from the conserved cysteine through the conserved F or W. Each record gives: CDR3 protein, CDR3 DNA, J gene, D gene, clone size, CDR3 length, V gene. D genes are given only for firm matches. A clone size is listed for some rows: how often the clone was seen (once, few, many), or a class if it is expanded.

cdr3_aa: CSVDGTSSRGYTF; cdr3_nt: TGCAGCGTTGATGGGACAAGCTCTCGGGGCTACACCTTC; j_call: TRBJ1-2; d_call: -; clone_size: -; cdr3_length: 13; v_call: TRBV29-1
cdr3_aa: CASSPRQTGNTGELFF; cdr3_nt: TGTGCCAGCAGCCCGCGGCAGACTGGGAACACCGGGGAGCTGTTTTTT; j_call: TRBJ2-2; d_call: -; clone_size: -; cdr3_length: 16; v_call: TRBV5-6
cdr3_aa: CASSPGGGTGYTF; cdr3_nt: TGTGCCAGCAGCCCGGGAGGGGGAACTGGCTACACCTTC; j_call: TRBJ1-2; d_call: -; clone_size: -; cdr3_length: 13; v_call: TRBV7-2
cdr3_aa: CASSLGTGRNTEAFF; cdr3_nt: TGTGCCAGCAGCTTGGGGACAGGTCGGAACACTGAAGCTTTCTTT; j_call: TRBJ1-1; d_call: TRBD1; clone_size: once; cdr3_length: 15; v_call: TRBV5-6
cdr3_aa: CASSSLTGGRHYEQYF; cdr3_nt: TGTGCCAGCAGCTCATTAACAGGGGGCAGGCACTACGAGCAGTACTTC; j_call: TRBJ2-7; d_call: TRBD1; clone_size: -; cdr3_length: 16; v_call: TRBV11-2
cdr3_aa: CASSLKTAYEQYF; cdr3_nt: TGTGCCAGCAGTTTAAAGACAGCCTACGAGCAGTACTTC; j_call: TRBJ2-7; d_call: -; clone_size: -; cdr3_length: 13; v_call: TRBV27
cdr3_aa: CASTEAGGNNYGYTF; cdr3_nt: TGCGCCAGCACTGAAGCGGGCGGGAACAACTATGGCTACACCTTC; j_call: TRBJ1-2; d_call: -; clone_size: once; cdr3_length: 15; v_call: TRBV5-1
cdr3_aa: CASSETPGQGIQGGYTF; cdr3_nt: TGTGCCAGCAGTGAGACACCGGGACAGGGTATCCAAGGTGGCTACACCTTC; j_call: TRBJ1-2; d_call: TRBD1; clone_size: -; cdr3_length: 17; v_call: TRBV2
cdr3_aa: CASSQRDRGANYGYTF; cdr3_nt: TGTGCCAGCAGCCAAAGGGACAGGGGAGCTAACTATGGCTACACCTTC; j_call: TRBJ1-2; d_call: TRBD1; clone_size: -; cdr3_length: 16; v_call: TRBV3-1/TRBV3-2
cdr3_aa: CASSLTGPTDTQYF; cdr3_nt: TGTGCCAGCAGCTTAACCGGTCCCACAGATACGCAGTATTTT; j_call: TRBJ2-3; d_call: -; clone_size: -; cdr3_length: 14; v_call: TRBV13
cdr3_aa: CAVHRGTGELFF; cdr3_nt: TGTGCCGTCCACAGGGGGACCGGGGAGCTGTTTTTT; j_call: TRBJ2-2; d_call: TRBD1; clone_size: few; cdr3_length: 12; v_call: TRBV6-5
cdr3_aa: CASSFAGTGNQPQHF; cdr3_nt: TGTGCCAGCAGTTTTGCGGGGACCGGCAATCAGCCCCAGCATTTT; j_call: TRBJ1-5; d_call: -; clone_size: -; cdr3_length: 15; v_call: TRBV28
cdr3_aa: CSASPGMDQPQHF; cdr3_nt: TGCAGTGCTAGTCCAGGGATGGATCAGCCCCAGCATTTT; j_call: TRBJ1-5; d_call: -; clone_size: -; cdr3_length: 13; v_call: TRBV20-1
cdr3_aa: CAWSRAGANYGYTF; cdr3_nt: TGTGCCTGGAGCCGAGCGGGCGCGAATTATGGCTACACCTTC; j_call: TRBJ1-2; d_call: -; clone_size: -; cdr3_length: 14; v_call: TRBV30
cdr3_aa: CASSQDHRGNTIYF; cdr3_nt: TGTGCCAGCAGCCAAGATCATCGGGGAAACACCATATATTTT; j_call: TRBJ1-3; d_call: -; clone_size: -; cdr3_length: 14; v_call: TRBV3-1/TRBV3-2
cdr3_aa: CASSFRGQGARDTQYF; cdr3_nt: TGTGCCAGCAGTTTCCGGGGACAGGGGGCAAGAGATACGCAGTATTTT; j_call: TRBJ2-3; d_call: TRBD1; clone_size: -; cdr3_length: 16; v_call: TRBV27
cdr3_aa: CASSWGDSQETQYF; cdr3_nt: TGCGCCAGCAGCTGGGGGGACAGCCAAGAGACCCAGTACTTC; j_call: TRBJ2-5; d_call: -; clone_size: -; cdr3_length: 14; v_call: TRBV5-1
cdr3_aa: CSVGVGSSGNTIYF; cdr3_nt: TGCAGCGTCGGGGTGGGGAGCTCTGGAAACACCATATATTTT; j_call: TRBJ1-3; d_call: -; clone_size: -; cdr3_length: 14; v_call: TRBV29-1
cdr3_aa: CASSQDGQGNQPQHF; cdr3_nt: TGCGCCAGCAGCCAAGACGGACAGGGGAATCAGCCCCAGCATTTT; j_call: TRBJ1-5; d_call: TRBD1; clone_size: -; cdr3_length: 15; v_call: TRBV4-3
cdr3_aa: CASSVNRGGTEAFF; cdr3_nt: TGTGCCAGCAGCGTAAACAGGGGAGGCACTGAAGCTTTCTTT; j_call: TRBJ1-1; d_call: TRBD1; clone_size: -; cdr3_length: 14; v_call: TRBV7-2
cdr3_aa: CASSPTSRQTPQYF; cdr3_nt: TGTGCCAGCTCACCAACTTCTCGGCAGACTCCGCAGTATTTT; j_call: TRBJ2-3; d_call: -; clone_size: -; cdr3_length: 14; v_call: TRBV18
cdr3_aa: CASKNSVAYEQYF; cdr3_nt: TGTGCCAGCAAAAACTCCGTAGCCTACGAGCAGTACTTC; j_call: TRBJ2-7; d_call: -; clone_size: -; cdr3_length: 13; v_call: TRBV6-6
cdr3_aa: CATSRKGASNQPQHF; cdr3_nt: TGTGCCACCAGCAGGAAGGGGGCCAGCAATCAGCCCCAGCATTTT; j_call: TRBJ1-5; d_call: TRBD1; clone_size: once; cdr3_length: 15; v_call: TRBV15
cdr3_aa: CASSYSSGGSHSNQPQHF; cdr3_nt: TGTGCCAGCAGTTACTCGTCAGGGGGGAGCCATAGCAATCAGCCCCAGCATTTT; j_call: TRBJ1-5; d_call: TRBD1; clone_size: few; cdr3_length: 18; v_call: TRBV6-2/TRBV6-3
cdr3_aa: CASSPGQAHEAFF; cdr3_nt: TGTGCCAGCTCACCCGGACAGGCCCATGAAGCTTTCTTT; j_call: TRBJ1-1; d_call: TRBD1; clone_size: -; cdr3_length: 13; v_call: TRBV18
cdr3_aa: CASSPPGSMTQYF; cdr3_nt: TGTGCCAGCAGCCCTCCCGGGAGCATGACACAGTACTTC; j_call: TRBJ2-5; d_call: -; clone_size: few; cdr3_length: 13; v_call: TRBV3-1/TRBV3-2
cdr3_aa: CASSAQGVRGNTIYF; cdr3_nt: TGTGCCAGCAGCGCGCAAGGAGTACGAGGAAACACCATATATTTT; j_call: TRBJ1-3; d_call: -; clone_size: -; cdr3_length: 15; v_call: TRBV11-2
cdr3_aa: CASSDRGRNEQFF; cdr3_nt: TGTGCCAGTAGCGACAGGGGGCGGAATGAGCAGTTCTTC; j_call: TRBJ2-1; d_call: TRBD1; clone_size: once; cdr3_length: 13; v_call: TRBV19
cdr3_aa: CASSPPPGRETQYF; cdr3_nt: TGTGCCAGCTCACCGCCTCCGGGTCGGGAGACCCAGTACTTC; j_call: TRBJ2-5; d_call: -; clone_size: -; cdr3_length: 14; v_call: TRBV18
cdr3_aa: CASSQVPGQGQGANTEAFF; cdr3_nt: TGTGCCAGCAGCCAAGTCCCGGGACAGGGACAGGGAGCCAACACTGAAGCTTTCTTT; j_call: TRBJ1-1; d_call: TRBD1; clone_size: once; cdr3_length: 19; v_call: TRBV3-1/TRBV3-2
cdr3_aa: CASRRDPGYEQYF; cdr3_nt: TGTGCAAGTCGCAGAGACCCCGGGTACGAGCAGTACTTC; j_call: TRBJ2-7; d_call: -; clone_size: -; cdr3_length: 13; v_call: TRBV12-2
cdr3_aa: CASSLEPPRDSPLHF; cdr3_nt: TGCGCCAGCAGCTTGGAGCCCCCCCGAGATTCACCCCTCCACTTT; j_call: TRBJ1-6; d_call: -; clone_size: once; cdr3_length: 15; v_call: TRBV5-1
cdr3_aa: CASSSDRGGTDTQYF; cdr3_nt: TGTGCCAGCAGTTCGGACAGGGGGGGCACAGATACGCAGTATTTT; j_call: TRBJ2-3; d_call: TRBD1; clone_size: -; cdr3_length: 15; v_call: TRBV28
cdr3_aa: CASSSPGTGGAGYGYTF; cdr3_nt: TGTGCCAGCAGTTCCCCCGGGACAGGGGGCGCTGGCTATGGCTACACCTTC; j_call: TRBJ1-2; d_call: TRBD1; clone_size: -; cdr3_length: 17; v_call: TRBV28
cdr3_aa: CASSLVTGGKTDTQYF; cdr3_nt: TGTGCCAGCAGTTTGGTCACGGGGGGGAAGACAGATACGCAGTATTTT; j_call: TRBJ2-3; d_call: TRBD2; clone_size: -; cdr3_length: 16; v_call: TRBV28
cdr3_aa: CASSLLAENEQFF; cdr3_nt: TGTGCCAGCAGCTTACTAGCGGAGAATGAGCAGTTCTTC; j_call: TRBJ2-1; d_call: TRBD2; clone_size: -; cdr3_length: 13; v_call: TRBV7-3
cdr3_aa: CAISDPGSDTQYF; cdr3_nt: TGTGCCATCAGTGATCCGGGATCAGATACGCAGTATTTT; j_call: TRBJ2-3; d_call: -; clone_size: -; cdr3_length: 13; v_call: TRBV10-3
cdr3_aa: CATSRELAVHSSYNEQFF; cdr3_nt: TGTGCCACCAGCAGAGAACTAGCGGTCCACAGCTCCTACAATGAGCAGTTCTTC; j_call: TRBJ2-1; d_call: TRBD2; clone_size: once; cdr3_length: 18; v_call: TRBV15
cdr3_aa: CASRSAGWGRGDTGELFF; cdr3_nt: TGTGCCAGTAGATCAGCAGGCTGGGGGCGCGGAGACACCGGGGAGCTGTTTTTT; j_call: TRBJ2-2; d_call: -; clone_size: -; cdr3_length: 18; v_call: TRBV19
cdr3_aa: CASKAAGAFTDTQYF; cdr3_nt: TGTGCCAGTAAGGCCGCGGGGGCTTTCACAGATACGCAGTATTTT; j_call: TRBJ2-3; d_call: -; clone_size: -; cdr3_length: 15; v_call: TRBV19
cdr3_aa: CASSDTRYGYTF; cdr3_nt: TGTGCCAGCAGTGATACTAGATATGGCTACACCTTC; j_call: TRBJ1-2; d_call: -; clone_size: -; cdr3_length: 12; v_call: TRBV2
cdr3_aa: CASSLGQPSNQPQHF; cdr3_nt: TGTGCCAGCAGCTTAGGACAGCCTAGCAATCAGCCCCAGCATTTT; j_call: TRBJ1-5; d_call: -; clone_size: few; cdr3_length: 15; v_call: TRBV7-2
cdr3_aa: CASSPGFEQYF; cdr3_nt: TGTGCCAGCAGTCCCGGTTTCGAGCAGTACTTC; j_call: TRBJ2-7; d_call: -; clone_size: -; cdr3_length: 11; v_call: TRBV12-3/TRBV12-4
cdr3_aa: CASREVRRNTGELFF; cdr3_nt: TGTGCCAGCAGAGAGGTCCGGCGGAACACCGGGGAGCTGTTTTTT; j_call: TRBJ2-2; d_call: -; clone_size: few; cdr3_length: 15; v_call: TRBV6-6
cdr3_aa: CASSKVSSGAYEQYF; cdr3_nt: TGTGCCAGCAGCAAGGTTAGTAGCGGAGCTTACGAGCAGTACTTC; j_call: TRBJ2-7; d_call: -; clone_size: once; cdr3_length: 15; v_call: TRBV4-2
cdr3_aa: CSAKQIGNEQFF; cdr3_nt: TGCAGCGCAAAACAAATTGGTAATGAGCAGTTCTTC; j_call: TRBJ2-1; d_call: -; clone_size: -; cdr3_length: 12; v_call: TRBV29-1
cdr3_aa: CASSFGQVVTQYF; cdr3_nt: TGTGCCAGCAGCTTCGGACAGGTTGTGACCCAGTACTTC; j_call: TRBJ2-5; d_call: TRBD1; clone_size: few; cdr3_length: 13; v_call: TRBV7-2
cdr3_aa: CASSQDPRSNYGYTF; cdr3_nt: TGCGCCAGCAGCCAAGATCCCCGGTCAAACTATGGCTACACCTTC; j_call: TRBJ1-2; d_call: -; clone_size: -; cdr3_length: 15; v_call: TRBV4-3
cdr3_aa: CSASERGGLRDYNEQFF; cdr3_nt: TGCAGTGCTAGTGAGCGGGGGGGCTTGAGAGACTACAATGAGCAGTTCTTC; j_call: TRBJ2-1; d_call: TRBD2; clone_size: -; cdr3_length: 17; v_call: TRBV20-1
cdr3_aa: CASSRWALNTEAFF; cdr3_nt: TGTGCCAGCAGCCGTTGGGCCTTGAACACTGAAGCTTTCTTT; j_call: TRBJ1-1; d_call: -; clone_size: -; cdr3_length: 14; v_call: TRBV5-8
cdr3_aa: CASSSAGGPSTGELFF; cdr3_nt: TGTGCCAGCAGCTCAGCGGGGGGGCCGAGCACCGGGGAGCTGTTTTTT; j_call: TRBJ2-2; d_call: TRBD2; clone_size: -; cdr3_length: 16; v_call: TRBV7-2
cdr3_aa: CASSRGAGETQYF; cdr3_nt: TGCGCCAGCAGCCGGGGGGCCGGAGAGACCCAGTACTTC; j_call: TRBJ2-5; d_call: -; clone_size: -; cdr3_length: 13; v_call: TRBV5-1
cdr3_aa: CASSLRGTQQETQYF; cdr3_nt: TGTGCCAGCAGCTTAAGGGGGACTCAACAAGAGACCCAGTACTTC; j_call: TRBJ2-5; d_call: -; clone_size: once; cdr3_length: 15; v_call: TRBV7-3
cdr3_aa: CAIARGGYTEAFF; cdr3_nt: TGTGCCATCGCTAGAGGGGGATACACTGAAGCTTTCTTT; j_call: TRBJ1-1; d_call: -; clone_size: -; cdr3_length: 13; v_call: TRBV15
cdr3_aa: CASSQGNGELFF; cdr3_nt: TGTGCCAGCAGCCAAGGTAACGGGGAGCTGTTTTTT; j_call: TRBJ2-2; d_call: -; clone_size: -; cdr3_length: 12; v_call: TRBV3-1/TRBV3-2